The 11 T cell receptor beta chains below all came from one sample that was sequenced in a study of control samples from healthy donors and cancer patients. The repertoire was sequenced with immunoSEQ multiplex PCR; TCRdb's copy has only in-frame clones and lacks some. Here the sample spans some 150,000 clones, 91% being singletons. The sequencing input was blood. The receptors shown here come from a man aged 25 to 40 in good health.

V and J are TRBV9 and TRBJ2-7, with D possibly TRBD2 on 5 matching bases. Looked up from germline, CDR1 is SGDLS and CDR2 is YYNGEE. The V end lost 1 base, the J end lost 1 base, and 9 bases lay between the germline ends. The CDR3 has 14 residues. The CDR3 reads CASSVSGNSYEQYF. The CDR3 DNA follows: TGTGCCAGCAGCGTATCCGGGAATTCCTACGAGCAGTACTTC.

Note on this clone: The junction departs from the called germline gene at one end, perhaps through a read error. Other DNA sequences in this sample translate to the same CDR3. This chain uses TRBV12-5 with TRBJ2-1; D is undetermined. Germline assignment: CDR1 LGHNT and CDR2 FRNRAP. The length of the CDR3 is 14 residues. The CDR3 region is CASDPSNSYNEQFF. The CDR3 nucleotides read TGCGCTAGTGACCCGAGTAACTCCTACAATGAGCAGTTCTTC. The whole variable domain, remainder taken from reference TRBV12-5 and TRBJ2-1, is DARVTQTPRHKVTEMGQEVTMRCQPILGHNTVFWYRQTMMQGLELLAYFRNRAPLDDSGMPKDRFSAEMPDATLATLKIQPSEPRDSAVYFCASDPSNSYNEQFFGPGTRLTVL.

The CDR3 bases are TGTGCCAGCAGCTCCGTTGCGGGGGGGAAAGCAGATACGCAGTATTTT. As protein: CASSSVAGGKADTQYF. V gene TRBV11-2 combines with J gene TRBJ2-3; 9 bases fit TRBD2. V lost 4 bases to trimming and J lost 4 bases; unmatched junction nucleotides: 9. The CDR3 has 16 residues. Germline loops: CDR1 SGHAT, CDR2 FQNNGV.

V is TRBV7-9 and J is TRBJ1-4, with D possibly matching TRBD1 (5 bases). The germline CDR1 and CDR2 sequences are SEHNR and FQNEAQ (reference sequence). The CDR3 loop spans 13 amino acids. The V end was cut by 6 bases, the J end by 3 bases, with 8 bases between. CDR3 nucleotide sequence: TGTGCCAGCAGGGCAGGGTCTAATGAAAAACTGTTTTTT. It yields the protein CASRAGSNEKLFF.

The rearrangement uses TRBV27 and TRBJ2-3, with D unresolved. The CDR3 is made up of 13 amino acids. Germline V lookup: CDR1 MNHEY, CDR2 SMNVEV (reference sequence). The V and J ends lost 2 bases and 4 bases respectively, with 7 bases between them. CDR3 sequence reads: CASSLREADTQYF. The CDR3 DNA follows: TGTGCCAGCAGTTTAAGAGAAGCAGATACGCAGTATTTT.

This clone was seen more than once but under ten times. The chain couples TRBV6-5 to TRBJ2-5; 7 positions agree with TRBD1. This CDR3 comprises 13 residues. Trimming cost V 3 bases and J 7 bases; bases outside gene matches: 5. Per the germline V gene, CDR1 is MNHEY and CDR2 is SVGAGI. The CDR3: CASSYRQGGTQYF. The CDR3 DNA sequence: TGTGCCAGCAGTTATCGACAGGGCGGGACCCAGTACTTC.

The V and J genes are TRBV6-7 and TRBJ1-2, with TRBD1 matching over 9 bases. Being an ORF, TRBV6-7 has a function that is uncertain. CDR3 size: 15 residues. The V and J ends lost 8 bases and 4 bases, in that order; junction bases with no gene match: 11. The CDR3 sequence is CASPEKQGAVYGYTF. CDR3 DNA: TGTGCCAGCCCCGAAAAACAGGGGGCGGTCTATGGCTACACCTTC.

The CDR3 coding sequence is TGTGCCAGCAGTTTATCCGCAGACCTCTATGGCTACACCTTC. It yields the protein CASSLSADLYGYTF. The V call is TRBV27, the J call TRBJ1-2; D is undetermined. Trimming removed 0 bases from V and 4 bases from J, with 9 bases in between. Germline V gene lookup returns CDR1 MNHEY and CDR2 SMNVEV (reference sequence). The CDR3 totals 14 residues.

The gene calls are TRBV11-2 and TRBJ2-7; D is possibly TRBD1 or TRBD2 (5 bases each). This CDR3 comprises 14 residues. The V and J ends lost 1 base and 4 bases respectively, with 11 bases between them. Germline V gives CDR1 SGHAT, CDR2 FQNNGV. CDR3 region: CASSLVPGSYEQYF. In DNA, the CDR3 is TGTGCCAGCAGCTTAGTCCCAGGGAGTTACGAGCAGTACTTC.

The J gene is TRBJ2-2, the V gene TRBV9; the match to TRBD2 covers 8 bases. The germline gives CDR1 SGDLS, CDR2 YYNGEE. J was trimmed by 1 base and V by 3 bases; bases with no gene match: 5. This CDR3 spans 16 amino acids. The CDR3, as DNA: TGTGCCAGCAGCGGAATAGCGGGGCTGAACACCGGGGAGCTGTTTTTT. Translated, it gives CASSGIAGLNTGELFF.

The V call is TRBV28, the J call TRBJ1-1; the D is unclear. Germline lookup yields CDR1 MDHEN and CDR2 SYDVKM. The CDR3 is 13 amino acids. V dropped 6 bases and J dropped 0 bases, with 8 bases sitting between them. This chain's CDR3 is CASSVTLNTEAFF. Here the CDR3 DNA reads TGTGCCAGCAGCGTTACACTGAACACTGAAGCTTTCTTT.